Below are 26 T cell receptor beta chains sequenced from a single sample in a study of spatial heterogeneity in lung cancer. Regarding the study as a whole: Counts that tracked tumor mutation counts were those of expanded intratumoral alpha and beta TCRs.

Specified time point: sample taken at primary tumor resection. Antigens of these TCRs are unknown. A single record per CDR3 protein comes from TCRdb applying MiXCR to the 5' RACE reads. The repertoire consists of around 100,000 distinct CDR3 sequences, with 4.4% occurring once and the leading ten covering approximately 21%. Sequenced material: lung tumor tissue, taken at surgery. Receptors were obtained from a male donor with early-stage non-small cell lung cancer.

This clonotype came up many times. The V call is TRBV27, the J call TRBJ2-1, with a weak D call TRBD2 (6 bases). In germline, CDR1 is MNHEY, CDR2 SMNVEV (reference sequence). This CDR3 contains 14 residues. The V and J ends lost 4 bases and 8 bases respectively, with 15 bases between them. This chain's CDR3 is CASSSQRWGDEQFF. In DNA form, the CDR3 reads TGTGCCAGCAGTTCGCAAAGGTGGGGGGATGAGCAGTTCTTC.

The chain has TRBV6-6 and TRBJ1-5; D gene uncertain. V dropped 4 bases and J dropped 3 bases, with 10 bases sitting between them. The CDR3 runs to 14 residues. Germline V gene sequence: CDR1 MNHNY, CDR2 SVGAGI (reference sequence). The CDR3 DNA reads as TGTGCCAGCAGTTCCCCTGGTACCAATCAGCCCCAGCATTTT. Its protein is CASSSPGTNQPQHF.

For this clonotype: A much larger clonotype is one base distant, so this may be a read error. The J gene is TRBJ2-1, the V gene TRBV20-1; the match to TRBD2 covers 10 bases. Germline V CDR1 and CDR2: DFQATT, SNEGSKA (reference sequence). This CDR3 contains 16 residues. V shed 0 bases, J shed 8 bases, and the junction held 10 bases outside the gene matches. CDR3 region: CSARDVSGRATHEQFF. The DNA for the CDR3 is TGCAGTGCTAGAGATGTCAGCGGGAGGGCCACACATGAGCAGTTCTTC.

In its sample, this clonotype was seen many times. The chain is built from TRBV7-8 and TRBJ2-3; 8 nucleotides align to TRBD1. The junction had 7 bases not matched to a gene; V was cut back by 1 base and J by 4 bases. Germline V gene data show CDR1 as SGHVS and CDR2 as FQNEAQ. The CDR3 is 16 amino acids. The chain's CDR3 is CASSLGPGGMADTQYF. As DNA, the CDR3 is TGTGCCAGCAGCTTAGGTCCAGGGGGCATGGCAGATACGCAGTATTTT.

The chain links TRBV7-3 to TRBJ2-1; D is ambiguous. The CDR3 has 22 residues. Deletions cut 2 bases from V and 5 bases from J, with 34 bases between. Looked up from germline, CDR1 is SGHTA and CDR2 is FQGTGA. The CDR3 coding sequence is TGTGCCAGCAGCTTATCCTCAACGCGAGCGAGGCAAACCGCTCTCCGGGACAATGAGCAGTTCTTC. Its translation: CASSLSSTRARQTALRDNEQFF.

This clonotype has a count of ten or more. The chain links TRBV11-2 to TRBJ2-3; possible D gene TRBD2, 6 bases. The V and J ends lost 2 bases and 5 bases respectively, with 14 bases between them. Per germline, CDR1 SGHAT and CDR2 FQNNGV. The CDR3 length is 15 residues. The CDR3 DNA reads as TGTGCCAGCAGCTTACATCCCGGGGGTATAGATACGCAGTATTTT. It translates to CASSLHPGGIDTQYF.

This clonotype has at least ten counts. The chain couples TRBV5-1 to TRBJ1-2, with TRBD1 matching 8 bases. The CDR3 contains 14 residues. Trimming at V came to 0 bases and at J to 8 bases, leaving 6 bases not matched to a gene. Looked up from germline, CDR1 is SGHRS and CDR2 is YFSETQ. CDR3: CASSLAPGGWGYTF. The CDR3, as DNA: TGCGCCAGCAGCTTGGCCCCAGGGGGCTGGGGCTACACCTTC.

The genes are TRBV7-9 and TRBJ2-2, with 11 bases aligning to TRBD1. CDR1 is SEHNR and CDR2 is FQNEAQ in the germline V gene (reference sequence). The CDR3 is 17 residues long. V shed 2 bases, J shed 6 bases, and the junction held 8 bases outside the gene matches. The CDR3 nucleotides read TGTGCCAGCAGCTTACATCTGGGACAGGGGGAATCCGGGGAGCTGTTTTTT. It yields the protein CASSLHLGQGESGELFF. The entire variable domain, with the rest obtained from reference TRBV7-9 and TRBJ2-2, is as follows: DTGVSQNPRHKITKRGQNVTFRCDPISEHNRLYWYRQTLGQGPEFLTYFQNEAQLEKSRLLSDRFSAERPKGSFSTLEIQRTEQGDSAMYLCASSLHLGQGESGELFFGEGSRLTVL.

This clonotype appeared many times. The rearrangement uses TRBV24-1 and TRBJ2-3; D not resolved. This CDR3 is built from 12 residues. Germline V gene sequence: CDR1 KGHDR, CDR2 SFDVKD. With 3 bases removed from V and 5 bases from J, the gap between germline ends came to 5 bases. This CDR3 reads CATSDPGDTQYF. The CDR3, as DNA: TGTGCCACCAGTGATCCGGGAGATACGCAGTATTTT.

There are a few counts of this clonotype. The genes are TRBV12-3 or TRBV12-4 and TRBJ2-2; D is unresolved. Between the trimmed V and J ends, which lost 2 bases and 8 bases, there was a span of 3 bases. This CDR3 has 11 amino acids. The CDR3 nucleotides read TGTGCCAGCAGTTTATGGGGGGAGCTGTTTTTT. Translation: CASSLWGELFF.

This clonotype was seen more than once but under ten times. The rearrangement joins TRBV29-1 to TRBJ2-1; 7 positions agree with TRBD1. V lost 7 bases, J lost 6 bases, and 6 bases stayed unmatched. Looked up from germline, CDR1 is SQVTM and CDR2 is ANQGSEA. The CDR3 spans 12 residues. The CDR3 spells CSGRGQRNEQFF. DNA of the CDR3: TGCAGCGGTAGGGGACAGCGCAATGAGCAGTTCTTC.

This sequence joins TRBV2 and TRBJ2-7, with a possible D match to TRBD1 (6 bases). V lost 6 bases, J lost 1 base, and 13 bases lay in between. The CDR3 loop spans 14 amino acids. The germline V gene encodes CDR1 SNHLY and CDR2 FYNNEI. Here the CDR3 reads CASSPRDISYEQYF. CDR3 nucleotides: TGTGCCAGCAGCCCCCGGGACATTTCCTACGAGCAGTACTTC.

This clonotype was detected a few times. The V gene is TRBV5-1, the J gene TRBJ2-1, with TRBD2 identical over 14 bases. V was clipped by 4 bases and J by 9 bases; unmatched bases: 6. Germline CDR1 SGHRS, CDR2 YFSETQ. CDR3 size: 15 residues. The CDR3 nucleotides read TGCGCCAGCAGCCTGACTAGCGGGAGGGGTAGTGAGCAGTTCTTC. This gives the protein CASSLTSGRGSEQFF.

The CDR3 loop reads CASSEGPRSDEQFF. The CDR3 region has the DNA TGTGCCAGCAGTGAAGGGCCCCGGAGCGATGAGCAGTTCTTC. The chain uses TRBV6-1 and TRBJ2-1; D is unclear. V was clipped by 1 base and J by 8 bases, with 12 bases between them. The CDR3 sequence is 14 residues long. The germline gives CDR1 MNHNS, CDR2 SASEGT.

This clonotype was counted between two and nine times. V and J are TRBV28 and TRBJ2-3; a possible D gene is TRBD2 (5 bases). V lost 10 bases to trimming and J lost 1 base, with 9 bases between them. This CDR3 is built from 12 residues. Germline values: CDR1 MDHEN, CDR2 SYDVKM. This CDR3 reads CAISAGTDTQYF. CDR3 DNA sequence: TGTGCCATCTCAGCGGGCACAGATACGCAGTATTTT.

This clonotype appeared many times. CDR3 DNA: TGCGCCAGCAGCCCTGGGACTAGCGGAGTAGATACGCAGTATTTT. This gives the protein CASSPGTSGVDTQYF. J is TRBJ2-3 and V is TRBV5-1; 11 nucleotides align to TRBD2. Germline V gene lookup returns CDR1 SGHRS and CDR2 YFSETQ. Germline trimming cut 4 bases from V and 5 bases from J; bases unmatched to any gene: 6. The CDR3 is made up of 15 amino acids.

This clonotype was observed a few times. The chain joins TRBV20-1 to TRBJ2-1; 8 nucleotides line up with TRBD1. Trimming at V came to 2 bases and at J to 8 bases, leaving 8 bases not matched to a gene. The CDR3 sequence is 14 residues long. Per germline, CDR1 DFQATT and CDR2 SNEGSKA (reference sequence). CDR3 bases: TGCAGTGCTAGAAGTGTAGACAGGGGATATGAGCAGTTCTTC. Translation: CSARSVDRGYEQFF.

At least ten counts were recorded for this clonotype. For the CDR3, the DNA is TGTGCCAGCAGTTACTGGGTCGGATCCTACGAGCAGTACTTC. This sequence encodes CASSYWVGSYEQYF. The V gene is TRBV6-6, the J gene TRBJ2-7; D is uncertain. V lost 1 base and J lost 1, with 8 bases in between. CDR3 size: 14 residues. Per the germline V gene, CDR1 is MNHNY and CDR2 is SVGAGI (reference sequence).

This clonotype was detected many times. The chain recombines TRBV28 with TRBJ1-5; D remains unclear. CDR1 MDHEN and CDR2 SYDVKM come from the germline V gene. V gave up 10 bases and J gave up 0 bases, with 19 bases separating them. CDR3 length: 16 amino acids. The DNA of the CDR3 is TGTGCCACTACGTCCCCCAGCCCGTATAGCAATCAGCCCCAGCATTTT. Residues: CATTSPSPYSNQPQHF. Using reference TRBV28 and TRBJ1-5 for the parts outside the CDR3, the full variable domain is DVKVTQSSRYLVKRTGEKVFLECVQDMDHENMFWYRQDPGLGLRLIYFSYDVKMKEKGDIPEGYSVSREKKERFSLILESASTNQTSMYLCATTSPSPYSNQPQHFGDGTRLSIL.

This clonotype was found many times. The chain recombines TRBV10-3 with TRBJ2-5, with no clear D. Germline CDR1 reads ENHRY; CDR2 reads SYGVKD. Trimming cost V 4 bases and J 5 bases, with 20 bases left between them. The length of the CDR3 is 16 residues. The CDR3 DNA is TGTGCCATCAGTGGAACTGGGGTCAGCTCTGGGGAGACCCAGTACTTC. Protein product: CAISGTGVSSGETQYF.

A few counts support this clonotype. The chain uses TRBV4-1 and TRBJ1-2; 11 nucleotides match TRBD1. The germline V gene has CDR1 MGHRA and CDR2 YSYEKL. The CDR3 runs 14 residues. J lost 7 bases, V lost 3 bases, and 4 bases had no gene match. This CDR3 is CASSQDRGRGGYTF. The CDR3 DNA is TGCGCCAGCAGCCAGGACAGGGGGCGCGGTGGCTACACCTTC.

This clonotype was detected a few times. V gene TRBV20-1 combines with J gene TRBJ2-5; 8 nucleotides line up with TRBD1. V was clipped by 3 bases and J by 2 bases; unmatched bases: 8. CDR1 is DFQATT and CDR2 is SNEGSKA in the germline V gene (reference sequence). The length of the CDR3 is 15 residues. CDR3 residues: CSASGGRGLQETQYF. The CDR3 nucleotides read TGCAGTGCTAGTGGTGGCAGGGGGCTGCAAGAGACCCAGTACTTC.

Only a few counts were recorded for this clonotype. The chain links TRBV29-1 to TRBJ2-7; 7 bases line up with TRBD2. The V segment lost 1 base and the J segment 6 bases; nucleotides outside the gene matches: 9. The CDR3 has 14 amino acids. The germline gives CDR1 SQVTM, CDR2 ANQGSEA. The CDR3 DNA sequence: TGCAGCGTTGAAGTTCAGCCAGGGAGGGTCGAGCAGTACTTC. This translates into CSVEVQPGRVEQYF.

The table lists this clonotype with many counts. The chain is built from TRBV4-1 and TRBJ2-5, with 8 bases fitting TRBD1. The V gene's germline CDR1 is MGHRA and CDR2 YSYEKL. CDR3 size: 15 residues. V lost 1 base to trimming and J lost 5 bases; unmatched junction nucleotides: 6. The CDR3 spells CASSQGQGAFETQYF. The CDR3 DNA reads TGCGCCAGCAGCCAAGGGCAGGGGGCGTTCGAGACCCAGTACTTC.

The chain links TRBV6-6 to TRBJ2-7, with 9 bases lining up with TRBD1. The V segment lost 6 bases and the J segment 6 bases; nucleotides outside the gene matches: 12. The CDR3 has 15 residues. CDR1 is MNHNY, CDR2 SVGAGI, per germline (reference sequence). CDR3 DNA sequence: TGTGCCAGCAGGCCAATGGGACAGGGCCCCGCCGAGCAGTACTTC. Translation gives CASRPMGQGPAEQYF.

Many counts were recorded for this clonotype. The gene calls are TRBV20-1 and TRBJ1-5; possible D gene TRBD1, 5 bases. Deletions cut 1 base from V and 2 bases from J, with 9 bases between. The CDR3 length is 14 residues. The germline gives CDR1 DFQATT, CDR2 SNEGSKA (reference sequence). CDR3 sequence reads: CSARVGGGNQPQHF. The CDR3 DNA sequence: TGCAGTGCTAGAGTCGGGGGTGGCAATCAGCCCCAGCATTTT.